The source of this T cell receptor beta chain is a study of blood T cell repertoires in COVID-19. Study information: From the United States, Italy and Spain came samples of acute and convalescent COVID-19. Nucleic acid was either cDNA or gDNA, and it came from T cells, B-cell-depleted T cells, or PBMCs.

Repertoires were generated with immunoSEQ multiplex PCR, while TCRdb's copy carries only in-frame clones and drops some. Among roughly 200,000 clones listed, around 80% were seen once. Trimming removed 2 bases from V and 1 base from J; junction bases left unmatched: 4. CDR1 is GTSNPN and CDR2 is SVGIG in the germline V gene (reference sequence). The CDR3 covers 15 residues. The sequenced sample consisted of peripheral blood. The chain couples TRBV30 to TRBJ1-5; 8 bases fit TRBD1. This sequence was found in a man aged 35 to 55 with active or convalescent COVID-19. CDR3 in DNA: TGTGCCTGGAGTTACGCAGGGGGCAGCAATCAGCCCCAGCATTTT. This translates into CAWSYAGGSNQPQHF.